This T cell receptor (beta chain) comes out of a study of blood T cell repertoires in COVID-19. Turning to the study itself: Italy, Spain and the United States were the sources of the convalescent and acute COVID-19 samples. Sources were T cells, B-cell-depleted T cells, or PBMCs; the material itself was cDNA or gDNA.

Germline V gives CDR1 SNHLY, CDR2 FYNNEI. The CDR3 consists of 13 residues. The ends lost 11 bases at V and 4 bases at J; junction bases unmatched: 9. Per the original data handling: Amplified reference gene primers provided the basis for estimating nucleated cell counts. Sequenced by immunoSEQ multiplex PCR; TCRdb stores in-frame clones only, minus some. That table gives V, J and clone size, and the DNA gave D and trimming. The table includes under 65,000 clones, roughly 82% detected once. V is TRBV2 and J is TRBJ2-3, with TRBD2 matching over 7 bases. The clonotype originates from a woman aged 60-75 years with acute or convalescent COVID-19. The sequencing input was peripheral blood. CDR3 protein: CARDGGTSDTQYF. The CDR3 nucleotides are TGTGCCCGAGACGGGGGGACCTCAGATACGCAGTATTTT.